The source of this T cell receptor beta chain is a study of blood T cell repertoires in COVID-19. Some clones are missing from TCRdb's copy, which holds only in-frame ones; the method was immunoSEQ multiplex PCR. The data show approximately 150,000 clones, with roughly three quarters seen just once and less than 2% held by the top ten. The ends were cut back, 4 bases at V and 0 bases at J, with 10 bases in the middle. The germline gives CDR1 SGHAT, CDR2 FQNNGV. The CDR3 is 15 amino acids. Ten or more counts support this clone. Sequenced: peripheral blood. This rearrangement joins TRBV11-2 to TRBJ2-1; D is unresolved. This clonotype originated in a woman aged 55-69 years with acute or convalescent COVID-19. The CDR3 DNA reads as TGTGCCAGCAGCTACCATGATAGCTCCTACAATGAGCAGTTCTTC. Translating it yields CASSYHDSSYNEQFF.